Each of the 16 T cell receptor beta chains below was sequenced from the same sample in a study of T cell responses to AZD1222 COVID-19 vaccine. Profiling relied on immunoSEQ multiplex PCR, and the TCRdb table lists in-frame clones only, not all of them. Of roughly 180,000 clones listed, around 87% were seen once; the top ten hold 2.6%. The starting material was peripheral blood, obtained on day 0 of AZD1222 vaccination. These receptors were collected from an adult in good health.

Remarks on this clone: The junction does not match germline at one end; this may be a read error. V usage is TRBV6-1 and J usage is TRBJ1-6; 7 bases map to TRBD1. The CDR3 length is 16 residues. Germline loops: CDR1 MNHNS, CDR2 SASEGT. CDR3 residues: CVSRETGAGENSPLHF. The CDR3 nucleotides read TGTGTCAGCAGGGAAACAGGGGCAGGGGAAAATTCACCCCTCCACTTT.

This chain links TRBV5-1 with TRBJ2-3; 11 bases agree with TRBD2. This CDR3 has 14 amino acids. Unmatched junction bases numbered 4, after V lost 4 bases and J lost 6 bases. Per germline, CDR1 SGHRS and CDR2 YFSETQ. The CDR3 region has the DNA TGCGCCAGCAGCCCGACTAGCGGGACGGATACGCAGTATTTT. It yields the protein CASSPTSGTDTQYF.

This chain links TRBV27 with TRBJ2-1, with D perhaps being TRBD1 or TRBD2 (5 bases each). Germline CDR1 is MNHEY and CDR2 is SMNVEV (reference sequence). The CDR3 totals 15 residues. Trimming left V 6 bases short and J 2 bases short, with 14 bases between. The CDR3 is CASSSDRGTYNEQFF. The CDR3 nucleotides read TGTGCCAGCAGCTCGGACCGGGGCACCTACAATGAGCAGTTCTTC.

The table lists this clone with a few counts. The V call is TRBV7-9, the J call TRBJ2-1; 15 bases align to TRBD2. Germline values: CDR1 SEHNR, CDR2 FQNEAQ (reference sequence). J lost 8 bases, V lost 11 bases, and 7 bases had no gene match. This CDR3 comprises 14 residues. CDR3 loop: CALRTSGRVDEQFF. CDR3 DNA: TGTGCCCTACGGACTAGCGGGAGGGTGGATGAGCAGTTCTTC.

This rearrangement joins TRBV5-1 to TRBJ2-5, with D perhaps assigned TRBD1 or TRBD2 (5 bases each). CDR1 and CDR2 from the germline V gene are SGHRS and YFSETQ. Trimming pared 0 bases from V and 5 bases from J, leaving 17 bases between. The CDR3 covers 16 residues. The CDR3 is CASSLAGRGGLETQYF. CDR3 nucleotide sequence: TGCGCCAGCAGCTTGGCGGGTCGGGGCGGGTTGGAGACCCAGTACTTC.

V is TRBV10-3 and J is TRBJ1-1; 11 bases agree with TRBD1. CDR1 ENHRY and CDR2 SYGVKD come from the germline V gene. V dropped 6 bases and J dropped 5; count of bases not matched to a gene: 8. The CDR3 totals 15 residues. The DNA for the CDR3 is TGTGCCATCAGCGGGACAGGGGGAATTCGGACTGAAGCTTTCTTT. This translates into CAISGTGGIRTEAFF.

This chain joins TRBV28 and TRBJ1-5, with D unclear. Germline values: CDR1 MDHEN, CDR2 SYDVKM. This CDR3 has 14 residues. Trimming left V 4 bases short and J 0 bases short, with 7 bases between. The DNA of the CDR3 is TGTGCCAGCAGTTCGGACGGTAGCAATCAGCCCCAGCATTTT. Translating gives CASSSDGSNQPQHF.

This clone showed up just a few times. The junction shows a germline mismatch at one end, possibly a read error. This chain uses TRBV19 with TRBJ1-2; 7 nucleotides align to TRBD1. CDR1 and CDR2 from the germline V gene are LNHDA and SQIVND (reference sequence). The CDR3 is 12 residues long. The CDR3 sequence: CASSFPGTVPWF. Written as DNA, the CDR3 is TGTGCCAGTAGTTTTCCCGGGACAGTCCCCTGGTTC.

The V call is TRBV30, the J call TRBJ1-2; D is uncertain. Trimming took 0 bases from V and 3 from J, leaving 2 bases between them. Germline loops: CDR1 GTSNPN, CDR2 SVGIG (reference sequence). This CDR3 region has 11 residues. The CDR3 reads CAWSVYYGYTF. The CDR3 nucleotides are TGTGCCTGGAGTGTCTACTATGGCTACACCTTC.

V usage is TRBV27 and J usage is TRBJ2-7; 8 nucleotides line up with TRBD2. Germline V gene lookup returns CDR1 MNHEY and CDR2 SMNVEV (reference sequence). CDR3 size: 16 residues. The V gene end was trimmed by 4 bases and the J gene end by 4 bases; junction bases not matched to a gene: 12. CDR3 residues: CASSSLAAKGRYEQYF. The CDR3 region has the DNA TGTGCCAGCAGTTCACTAGCGGCAAAGGGGCGGTACGAGCAGTACTTC.

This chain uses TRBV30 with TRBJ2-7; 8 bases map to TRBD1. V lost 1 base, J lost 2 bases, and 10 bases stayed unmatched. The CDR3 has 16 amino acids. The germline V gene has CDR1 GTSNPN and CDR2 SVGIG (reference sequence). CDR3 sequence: CAWSGPQGEKPYEQYF. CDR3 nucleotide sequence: TGTGCCTGGAGTGGCCCACAGGGGGAAAAGCCCTACGAGCAGTACTTC.

CDR3 loop: CASSQESGRDQPQHF. DNA of the CDR3: TGTGCCAGCAGCCAAGAGAGTGGGAGGGATCAGCCCCAGCATTTT. The gene calls are TRBV4-2 and TRBJ1-5; D uncertain. The V end was cut by 0 bases, the J end by 5 bases, with 11 bases between. The germline V gene encodes CDR1 LGHNA and CDR2 YNFKEQ. CDR3 length equals 15 residues.

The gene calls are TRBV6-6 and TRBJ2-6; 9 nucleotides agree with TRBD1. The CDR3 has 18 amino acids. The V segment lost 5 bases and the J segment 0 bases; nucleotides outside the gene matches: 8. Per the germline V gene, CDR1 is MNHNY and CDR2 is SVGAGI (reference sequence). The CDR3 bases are TGTGCCAGCAGTCACCGGGACAGGGTTCTCTCTGGGGCCAACGTCCTGACTTTC. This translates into CASSHRDRVLSGANVLTF.

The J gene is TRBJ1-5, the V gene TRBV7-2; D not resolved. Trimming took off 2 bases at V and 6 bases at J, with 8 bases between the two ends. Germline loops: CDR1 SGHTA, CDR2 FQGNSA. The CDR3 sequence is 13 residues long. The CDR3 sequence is CASSLSGGQPQHF. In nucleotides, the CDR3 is TGTGCCAGCAGCTTATCCGGAGGTCAGCCCCAGCATTTT.

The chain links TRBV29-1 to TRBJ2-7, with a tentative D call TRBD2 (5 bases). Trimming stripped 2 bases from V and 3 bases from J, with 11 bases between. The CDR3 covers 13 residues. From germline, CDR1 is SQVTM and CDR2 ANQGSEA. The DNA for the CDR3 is TGCAGCGTTGAACTGACGGGATTCTACGAGCAGTACTTC. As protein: CSVELTGFYEQYF.

Here the CDR3 reads CASSLWRANQHF. The CDR3 coding sequence is TGTGCCAGCAGTTTGTGGAGGGCCAACCAGCATTTT. The genes are TRBV28 and TRBJ1-5; D is unclear. With 3 bases removed from V and 12 bases from J, the gap between germline ends came to 12 bases. The CDR3 spans 12 residues. Germline CDR1 reads MDHEN; CDR2 reads SYDVKM.